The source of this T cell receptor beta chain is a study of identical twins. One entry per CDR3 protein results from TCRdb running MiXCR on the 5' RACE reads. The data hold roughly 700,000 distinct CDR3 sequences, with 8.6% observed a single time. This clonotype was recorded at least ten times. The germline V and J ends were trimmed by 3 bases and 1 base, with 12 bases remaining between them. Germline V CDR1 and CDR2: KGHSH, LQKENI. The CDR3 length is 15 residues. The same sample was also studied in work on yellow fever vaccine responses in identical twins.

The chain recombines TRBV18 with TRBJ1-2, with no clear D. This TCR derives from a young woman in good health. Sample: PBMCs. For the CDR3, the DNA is TGTGCCAGCTCACCCGAGATGCAGAGTAACTATGGCTACACCTTC. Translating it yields CASSPEMQSNYGYTF.